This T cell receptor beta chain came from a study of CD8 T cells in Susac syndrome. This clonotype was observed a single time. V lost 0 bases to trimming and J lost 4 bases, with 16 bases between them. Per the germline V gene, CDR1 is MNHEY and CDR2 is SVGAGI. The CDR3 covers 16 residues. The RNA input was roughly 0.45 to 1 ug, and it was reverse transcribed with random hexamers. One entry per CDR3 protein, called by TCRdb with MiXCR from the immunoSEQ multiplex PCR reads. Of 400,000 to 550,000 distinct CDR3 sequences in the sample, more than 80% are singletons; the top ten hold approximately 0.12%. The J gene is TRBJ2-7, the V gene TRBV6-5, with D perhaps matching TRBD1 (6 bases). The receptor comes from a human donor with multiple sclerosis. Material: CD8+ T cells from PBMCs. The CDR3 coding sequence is TGTGCCAGCAGTTACTCAGGACCGGGACACCGTTACGAGCAGTACTTC. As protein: CASSYSGPGHRYEQYF.